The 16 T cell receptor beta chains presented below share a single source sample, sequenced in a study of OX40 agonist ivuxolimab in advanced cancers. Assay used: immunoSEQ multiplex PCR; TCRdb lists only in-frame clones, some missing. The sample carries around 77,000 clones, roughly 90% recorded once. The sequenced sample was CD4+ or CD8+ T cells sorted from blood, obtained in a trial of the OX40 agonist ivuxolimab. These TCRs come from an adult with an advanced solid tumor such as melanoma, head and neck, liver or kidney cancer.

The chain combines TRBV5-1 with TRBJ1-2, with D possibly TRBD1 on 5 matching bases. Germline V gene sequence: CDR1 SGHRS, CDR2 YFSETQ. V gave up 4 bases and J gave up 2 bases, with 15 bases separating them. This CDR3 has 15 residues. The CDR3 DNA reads TGCGCCAGCAGCCCATCCACCGGGGGGAACTATGGCTACACCTTC. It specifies CASSPSTGGNYGYTF.

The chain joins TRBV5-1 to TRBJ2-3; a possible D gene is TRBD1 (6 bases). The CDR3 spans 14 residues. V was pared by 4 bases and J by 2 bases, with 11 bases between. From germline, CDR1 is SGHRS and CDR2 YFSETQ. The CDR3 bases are TGCGCCAGCAGCCTGGGGGCCGACACAGATACGCAGTATTTT. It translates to CASSLGADTDTQYF.

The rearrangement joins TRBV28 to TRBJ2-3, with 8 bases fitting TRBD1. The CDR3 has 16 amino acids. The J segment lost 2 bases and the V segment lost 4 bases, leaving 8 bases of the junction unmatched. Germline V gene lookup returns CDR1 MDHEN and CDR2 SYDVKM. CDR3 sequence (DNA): TGTGCCAGCAGTTCGTTGGGACAGGCTTACACAGATACGCAGTATTTT. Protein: CASSSLGQAYTDTQYF. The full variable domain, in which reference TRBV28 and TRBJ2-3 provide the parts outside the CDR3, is DVKVTQSSRYLVKRTGEKVFLECVQDMDHENMFWYRQDPGLGLRLIYFSYDVKMKEKGDIPEGYSVSREKKERFSLILESASTNQTSMYLCASSSLGQAYTDTQYFGPGTRLTVL.

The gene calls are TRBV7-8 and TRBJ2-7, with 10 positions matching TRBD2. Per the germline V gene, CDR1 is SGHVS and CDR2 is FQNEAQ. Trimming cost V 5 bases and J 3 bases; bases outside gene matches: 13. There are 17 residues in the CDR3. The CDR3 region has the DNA TGTGCCAGCAGCCTAAACTCCGGGACTAGCGACAACTACGAGCAGTACTTC. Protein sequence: CASSLNSGTSDNYEQYF.

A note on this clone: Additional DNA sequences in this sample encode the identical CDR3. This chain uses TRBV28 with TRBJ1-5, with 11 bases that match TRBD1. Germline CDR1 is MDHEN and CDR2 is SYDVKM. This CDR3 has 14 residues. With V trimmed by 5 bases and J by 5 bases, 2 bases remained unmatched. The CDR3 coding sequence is TGTGCCAGCAGTCCGGGACAGGGGGATCAGCCCCAGCATTTT. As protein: CASSPGQGDQPQHF.

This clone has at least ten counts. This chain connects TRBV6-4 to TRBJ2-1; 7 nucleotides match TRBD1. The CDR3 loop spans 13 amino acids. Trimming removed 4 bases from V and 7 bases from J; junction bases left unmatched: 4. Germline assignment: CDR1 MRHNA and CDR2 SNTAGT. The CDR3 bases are TGTGCCAGCAGTGGCATGACAGGGAATGAGCAGTTCTTC. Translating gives CASSGMTGNEQFF.

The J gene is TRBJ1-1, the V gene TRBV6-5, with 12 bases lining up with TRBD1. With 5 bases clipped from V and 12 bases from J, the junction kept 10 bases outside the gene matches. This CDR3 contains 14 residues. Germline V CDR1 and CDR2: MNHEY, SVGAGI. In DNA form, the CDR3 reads TGTGCCAGCAGTAGAACGGGACAGGGGGCGCAAACTTTCTTT. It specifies CASSRTGQGAQTFF.

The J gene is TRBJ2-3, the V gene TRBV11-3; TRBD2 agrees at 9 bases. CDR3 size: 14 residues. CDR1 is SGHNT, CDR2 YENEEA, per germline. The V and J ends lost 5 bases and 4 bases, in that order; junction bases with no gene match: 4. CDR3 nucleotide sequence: TGTGCCAGCAGCCCCGAGCGGGGGGCAGATACGCAGTATTTT. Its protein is CASSPERGADTQYF.

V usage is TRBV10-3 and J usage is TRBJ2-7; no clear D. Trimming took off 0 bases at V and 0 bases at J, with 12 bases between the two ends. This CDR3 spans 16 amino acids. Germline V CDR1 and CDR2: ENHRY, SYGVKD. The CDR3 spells CAISESKLRSSYEQYF. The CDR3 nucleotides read TGTGCCATCAGTGAGTCGAAGCTTAGGAGCTCCTACGAGCAGTACTTC.

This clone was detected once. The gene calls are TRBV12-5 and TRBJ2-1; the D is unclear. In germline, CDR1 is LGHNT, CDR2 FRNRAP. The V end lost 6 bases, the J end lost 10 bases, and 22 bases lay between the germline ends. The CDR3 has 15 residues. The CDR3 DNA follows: TGTGCTAGTGGCCCCAACCTGGCTGGTGTCTGGGAGCAGTTCTTC. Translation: CASGPNLAGVWEQFF.

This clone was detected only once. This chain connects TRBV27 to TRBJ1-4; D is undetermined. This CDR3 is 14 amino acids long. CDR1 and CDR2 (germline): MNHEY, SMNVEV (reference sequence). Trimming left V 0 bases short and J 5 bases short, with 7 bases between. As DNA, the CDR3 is TGTGCCAGCAGTTTATCAGGAATCAATGAAAAACTGTTTTTT. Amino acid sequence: CASSLSGINEKLFF.

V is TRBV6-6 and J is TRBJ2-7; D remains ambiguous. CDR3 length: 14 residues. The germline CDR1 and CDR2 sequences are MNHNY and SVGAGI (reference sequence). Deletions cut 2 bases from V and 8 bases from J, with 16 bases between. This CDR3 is CASSYPAVEVQQYF. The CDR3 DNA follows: TGTGCCAGCAGTTACCCCGCAGTTGAGGTGCAGCAGTACTTC.

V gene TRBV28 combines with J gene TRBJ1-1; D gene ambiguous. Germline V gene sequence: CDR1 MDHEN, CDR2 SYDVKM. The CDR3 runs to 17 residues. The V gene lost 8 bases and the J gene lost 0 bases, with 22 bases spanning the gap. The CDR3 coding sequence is TGTGCCAGCTGGGAGGGAGCGGCAGGACTTATGAACACTGAAGCTTTCTTT. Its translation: CASWEGAAGLMNTEAFF.

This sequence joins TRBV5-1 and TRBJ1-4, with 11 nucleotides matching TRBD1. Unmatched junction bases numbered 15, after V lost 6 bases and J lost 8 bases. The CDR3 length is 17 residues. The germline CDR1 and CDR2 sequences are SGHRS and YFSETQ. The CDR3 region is CASTTIPGQGEGEKLFF. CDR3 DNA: TGCGCCAGCACCACGATCCCGGGACAGGGGGAGGGCGAAAAACTGTTTTTT.

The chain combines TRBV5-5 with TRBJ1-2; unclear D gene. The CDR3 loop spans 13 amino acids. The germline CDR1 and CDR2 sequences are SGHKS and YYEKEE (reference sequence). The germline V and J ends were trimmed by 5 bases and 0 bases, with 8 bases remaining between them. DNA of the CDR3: TGTGCCAGCAGAAGTTCCCCTAACTATGGCTACACCTTC. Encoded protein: CASRSSPNYGYTF.

For the CDR3, the DNA is TGCGCCAGCAGCTTTGGTCGGGGAGGAGATACGCAGTATTTT. Protein: CASSFGRGGDTQYF. V is TRBV5-1 and J is TRBJ2-3; tentatively, D is TRBD2 (6 bases). The CDR3 runs 14 residues. The V gene lost 2 bases and the J gene lost 5 bases, with 12 bases spanning the gap. CDR1 is SGHRS and CDR2 is YFSETQ in the germline V gene.